This T cell receptor (beta chain) came from a study of CD8 T cells in ankylosing spondylitis. Study-level findings and limits: Ankylosing spondylitis blood appeared to be characterized by a TCR beta motif of several highly homologous variants.

As concerns this clonotype: Antigen unknown.

As the method for making TCR beta libraries, quantitative 5'-RACE with molecular barcodes was used. Each CDR3 protein is one row after TCRdb ran MiXCR on the 5' RACE reads. This sample has 200,000 to 250,000 distinct CDR3 sequences, with about 18% found just once. This CDR3 is 16 amino acids long. The trim removed 1 base at V and 6 bases at J, leaving 10 bases unmatched. Germline V lookup: CDR1 MNHEY, CDR2 SVGAGI. The chain carries TRBV6-5 and TRBJ1-1, with 8 bases fitting TRBD1. The source material was blood, either unsorted or a sorted T cell fraction (not recorded which). The source is a male donor with ankylosing spondylitis. Here the CDR3 reads CASSYLVGGQGPEAFF. The DNA for the CDR3 is TGTGCCAGCAGTTACTTGGTCGGAGGACAGGGCCCTGAAGCTTTCTTT.